The present T cell receptor (beta chain) was sequenced within a study of regulatory T cells in long-lasting Graves disease. Study overall: Over 5 years of antithyroid drugs plus positive TSH receptor antibodies defined persistent Graves' disease.

Arm-PCR of CDR3 regions with iRepertoire HTBI primers generated TCR beta libraries. TCRdb called the multiplex PCR reads again in MiXCR, with one record for every CDR3 protein. In the table there are 400,000 to 500,000 distinct CDR3 sequences, 20% to 25% of which are singletons. Time point defined: persistent/refractory GD, antithyroid drugs over 5 years with positive TRAb. Construction of the TCR library relied on RNA isolated from PBMCs. This clonotype was recorded a few times. Looked up from germline, CDR1 is MNHNS and CDR2 is SASEGT. The CDR3 extends over 13 amino acids. V was trimmed by 6 bases and J by 3 bases, leaving 12 bases between them.

The material was peripheral blood mononuclear cells (PBMCs), obtained when the disease was refractory, from a patient treated with antithyroid drugs. This chain links TRBV6-1 with TRBJ2-7; D is unclear. The TCR originated in a female donor with Graves disease. The CDR3: CASSGSPGYEQYF. The CDR3 DNA reads TGTGCCAGCAGCGGGTCCCCAGGCTACGAGCAGTACTTC.